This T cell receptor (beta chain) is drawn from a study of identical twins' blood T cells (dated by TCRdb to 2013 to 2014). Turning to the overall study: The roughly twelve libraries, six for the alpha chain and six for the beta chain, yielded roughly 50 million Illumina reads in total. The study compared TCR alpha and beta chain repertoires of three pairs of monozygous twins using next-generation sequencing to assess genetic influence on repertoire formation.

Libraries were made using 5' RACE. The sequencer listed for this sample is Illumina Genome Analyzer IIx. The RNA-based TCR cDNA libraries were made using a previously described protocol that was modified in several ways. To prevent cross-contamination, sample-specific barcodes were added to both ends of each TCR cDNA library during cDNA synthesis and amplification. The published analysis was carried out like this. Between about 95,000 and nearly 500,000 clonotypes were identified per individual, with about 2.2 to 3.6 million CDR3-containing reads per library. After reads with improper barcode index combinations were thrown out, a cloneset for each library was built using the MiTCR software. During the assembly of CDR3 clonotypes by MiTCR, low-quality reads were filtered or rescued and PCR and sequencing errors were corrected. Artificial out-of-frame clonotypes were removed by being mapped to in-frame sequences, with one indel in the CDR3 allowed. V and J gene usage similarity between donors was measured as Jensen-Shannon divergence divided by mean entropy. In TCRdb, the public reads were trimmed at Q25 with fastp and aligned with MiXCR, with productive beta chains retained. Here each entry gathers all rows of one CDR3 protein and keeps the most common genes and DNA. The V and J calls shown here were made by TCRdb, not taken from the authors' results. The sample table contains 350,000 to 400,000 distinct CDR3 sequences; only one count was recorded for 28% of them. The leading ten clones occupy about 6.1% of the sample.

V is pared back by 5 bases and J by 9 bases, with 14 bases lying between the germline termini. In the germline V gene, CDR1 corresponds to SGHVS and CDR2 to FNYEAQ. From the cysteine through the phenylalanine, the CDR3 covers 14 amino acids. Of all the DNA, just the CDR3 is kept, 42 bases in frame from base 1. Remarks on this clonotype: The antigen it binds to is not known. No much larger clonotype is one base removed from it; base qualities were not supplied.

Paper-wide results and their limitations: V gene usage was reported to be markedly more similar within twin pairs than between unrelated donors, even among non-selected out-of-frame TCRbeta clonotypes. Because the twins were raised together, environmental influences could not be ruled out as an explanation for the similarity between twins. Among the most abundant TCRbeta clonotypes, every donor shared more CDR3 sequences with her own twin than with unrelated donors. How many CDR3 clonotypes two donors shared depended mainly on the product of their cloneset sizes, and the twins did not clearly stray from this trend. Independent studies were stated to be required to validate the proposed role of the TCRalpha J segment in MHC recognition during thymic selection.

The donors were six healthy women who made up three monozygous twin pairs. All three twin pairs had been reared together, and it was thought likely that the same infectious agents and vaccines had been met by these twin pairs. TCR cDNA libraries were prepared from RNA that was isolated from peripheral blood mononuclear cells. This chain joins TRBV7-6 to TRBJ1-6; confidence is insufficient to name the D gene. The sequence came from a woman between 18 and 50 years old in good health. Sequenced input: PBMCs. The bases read TGTGCCAGCAGCCGAGGTAGTGGAATTTCACCCCTCCACTTT. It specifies CASSRGSGISPLHF. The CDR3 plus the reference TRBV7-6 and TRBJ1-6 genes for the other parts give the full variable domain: GAGVSQSPRYKVTKRGQDVALRCDPISGHVSLYWYRQALGQGPEFLTYFNYEAQQDKSGLPNDRFSAERPEGSISTLTIQRTEQRDSAMYRCASSRGSGISPLHFGNGTRLTVT.